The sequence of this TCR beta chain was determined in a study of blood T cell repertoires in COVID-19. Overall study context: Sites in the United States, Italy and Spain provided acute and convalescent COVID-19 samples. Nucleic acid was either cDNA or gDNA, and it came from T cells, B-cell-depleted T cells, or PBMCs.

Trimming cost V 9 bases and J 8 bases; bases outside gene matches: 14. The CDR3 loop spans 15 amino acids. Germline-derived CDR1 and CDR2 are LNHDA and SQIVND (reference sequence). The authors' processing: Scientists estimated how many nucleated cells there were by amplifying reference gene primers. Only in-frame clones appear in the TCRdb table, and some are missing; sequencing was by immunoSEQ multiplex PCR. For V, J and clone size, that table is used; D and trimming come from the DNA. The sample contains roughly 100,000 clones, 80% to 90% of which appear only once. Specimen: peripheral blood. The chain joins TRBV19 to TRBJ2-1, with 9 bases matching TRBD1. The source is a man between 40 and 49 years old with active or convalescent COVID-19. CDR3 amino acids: CASRARDRVIDEQFF. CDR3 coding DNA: TGTGCCAGCAGAGCCCGGGACAGGGTAATCGATGAGCAGTTCTTC. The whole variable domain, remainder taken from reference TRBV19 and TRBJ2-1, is DGGITQSPKYLFRKEGQNVTLSCEQNLNHDAMYWYRQDPGQGLRLIYYSQIVNDFQKGDIAEGYSVSREKKESFPLTVTSAQKNPTAFYLCASRARDRVIDEQFFGPGTRLTVL.